This TCR beta chain originates from a study of blood T cell repertoires in COVID-19. The overall study: Specimens from acute and convalescent COVID-19 originated in the United States, Italy and Spain.

Some clones are missing from TCRdb's copy, which holds only in-frame ones; the method was immunoSEQ multiplex PCR. Of fewer than 400,000 clones listed, more than 70% are singletons. The germline CDR1 and CDR2 sequences are MNHEY and SMNVEV (reference sequence). The V gene lost 6 bases and the J gene lost 0 bases, with 12 bases spanning the gap. This CDR3 contains 16 residues. The genes are TRBV27 and TRBJ2-6; tentative D call: TRBD2 (6 bases). This clonotype was sampled from a man aged 25 to 40 with active or convalescent COVID-19. Input material: peripheral blood. The chain's CDR3 is CASRRDSASGANVLTF. The DNA of the CDR3 is TGTGCCAGCAGGCGGGACTCCGCCTCTGGGGCCAACGTCCTGACTTTC.